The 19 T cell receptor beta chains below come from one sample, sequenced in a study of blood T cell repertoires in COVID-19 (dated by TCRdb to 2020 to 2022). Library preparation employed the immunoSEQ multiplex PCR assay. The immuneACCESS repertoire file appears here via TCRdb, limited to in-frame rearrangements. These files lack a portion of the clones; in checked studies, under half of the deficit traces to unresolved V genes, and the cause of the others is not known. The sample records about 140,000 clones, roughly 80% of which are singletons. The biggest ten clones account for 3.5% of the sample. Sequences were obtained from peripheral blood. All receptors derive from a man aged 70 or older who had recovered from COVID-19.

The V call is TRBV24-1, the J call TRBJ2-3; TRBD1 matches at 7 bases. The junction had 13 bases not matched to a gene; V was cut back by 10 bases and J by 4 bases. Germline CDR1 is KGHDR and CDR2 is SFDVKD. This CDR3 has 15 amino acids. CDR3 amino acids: CATSDPRQGPDTQYF. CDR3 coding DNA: TGTGCCACGTCCGACCCGAGACAGGGACCAGATACGCAGTATTTT.

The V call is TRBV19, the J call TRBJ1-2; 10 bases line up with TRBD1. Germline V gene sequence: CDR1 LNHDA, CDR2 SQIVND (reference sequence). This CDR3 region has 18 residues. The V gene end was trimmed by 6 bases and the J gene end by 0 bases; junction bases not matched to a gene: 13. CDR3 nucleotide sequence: TGTGCCAGTAGAGACAGGGGGCTCCGGACTATATCTAACTATGGCTACACCTTC. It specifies CASRDRGLRTISNYGYTF.

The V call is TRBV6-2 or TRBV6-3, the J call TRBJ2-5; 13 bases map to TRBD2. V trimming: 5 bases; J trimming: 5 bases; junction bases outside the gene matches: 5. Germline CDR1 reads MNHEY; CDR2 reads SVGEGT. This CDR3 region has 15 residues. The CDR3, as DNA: TGTGCCAGCAGTCCACTAGCGGGAGGGCGGGAGACCCAGTACTTC. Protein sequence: CASSPLAGGRETQYF.

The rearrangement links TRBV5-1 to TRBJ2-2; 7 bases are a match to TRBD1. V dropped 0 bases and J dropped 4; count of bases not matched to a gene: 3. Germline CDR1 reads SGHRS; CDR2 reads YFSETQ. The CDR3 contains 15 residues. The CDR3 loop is CASSLDRGATGELFF. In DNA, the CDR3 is TGCGCCAGCAGCTTGGACAGGGGCGCCACCGGGGAGCTGTTTTTT. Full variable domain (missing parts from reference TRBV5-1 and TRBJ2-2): KAGVTQTPRYLIKTRGQQVTLSCSPISGHRSVSWYQQTPGQGLQFLFEYFSETQRNKGNFPGRFSGRQFSNSRSEMNVSTLELGDSALYLCASSLDRGATGELFFGEGSRLTVL.

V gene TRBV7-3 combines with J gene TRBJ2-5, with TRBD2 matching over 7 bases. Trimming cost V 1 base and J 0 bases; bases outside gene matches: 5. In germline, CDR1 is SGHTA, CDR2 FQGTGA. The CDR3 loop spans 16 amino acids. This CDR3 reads CASSLSSGGDQETQYF. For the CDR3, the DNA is TGTGCCAGCAGCTTAAGTTCGGGGGGAGACCAAGAGACCCAGTACTTC.

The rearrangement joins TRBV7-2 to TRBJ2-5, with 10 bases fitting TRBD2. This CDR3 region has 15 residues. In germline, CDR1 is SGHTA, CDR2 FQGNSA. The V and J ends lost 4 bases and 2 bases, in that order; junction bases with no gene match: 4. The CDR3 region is CASSSWTSGQETQYF. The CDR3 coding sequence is TGTGCCAGCAGCTCCTGGACTAGCGGACAAGAGACCCAGTACTTC.

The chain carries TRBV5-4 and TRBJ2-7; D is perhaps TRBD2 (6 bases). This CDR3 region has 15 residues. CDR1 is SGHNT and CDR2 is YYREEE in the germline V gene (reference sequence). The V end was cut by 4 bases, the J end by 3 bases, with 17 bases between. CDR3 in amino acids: CASSRGGGGHYEQYF. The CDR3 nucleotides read TGTGCCAGCAGCCGCGGTGGCGGAGGGCACTACGAGCAGTACTTC.

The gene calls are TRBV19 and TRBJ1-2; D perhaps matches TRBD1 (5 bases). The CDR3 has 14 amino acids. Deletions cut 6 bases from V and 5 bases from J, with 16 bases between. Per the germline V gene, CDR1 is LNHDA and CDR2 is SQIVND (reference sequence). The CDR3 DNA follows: TGTGCCAGTAGCACCCGCAGGGCTGAGTATGGCTACACCTTC. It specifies CASSTRRAEYGYTF. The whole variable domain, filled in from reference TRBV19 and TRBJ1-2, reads DGGITQSPKYLFRKEGQNVTLSCEQNLNHDAMYWYRQDPGQGLRLIYYSQIVNDFQKGDIAEGYSVSREKKESFPLTVTSAQKNPTAFYLCASSTRRAEYGYTFGSGTRLTVV.

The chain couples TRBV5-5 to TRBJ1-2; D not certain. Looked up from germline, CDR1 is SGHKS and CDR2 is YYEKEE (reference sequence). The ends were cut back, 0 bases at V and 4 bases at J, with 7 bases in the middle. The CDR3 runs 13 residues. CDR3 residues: CASSLAGFYGYTF. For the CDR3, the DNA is TGTGCCAGCAGCTTGGCAGGTTTCTATGGCTACACCTTC.

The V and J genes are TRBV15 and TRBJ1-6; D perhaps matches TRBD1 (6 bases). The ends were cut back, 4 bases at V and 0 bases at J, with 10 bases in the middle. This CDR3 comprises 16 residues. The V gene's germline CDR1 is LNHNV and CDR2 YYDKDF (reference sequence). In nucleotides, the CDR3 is TGTGCCACCAGCACGGGGGGCGGCTCCTATAATTCACCCCTCCACTTT. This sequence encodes CATSTGGGSYNSPLHF.

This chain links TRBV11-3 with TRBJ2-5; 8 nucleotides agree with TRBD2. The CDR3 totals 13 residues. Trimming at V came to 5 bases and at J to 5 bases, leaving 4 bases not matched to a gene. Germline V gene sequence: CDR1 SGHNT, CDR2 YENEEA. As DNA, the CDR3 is TGTGCCAGCAGCCCCTCGGGGGGGGAGACCCAGTACTTC. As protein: CASSPSGGETQYF.

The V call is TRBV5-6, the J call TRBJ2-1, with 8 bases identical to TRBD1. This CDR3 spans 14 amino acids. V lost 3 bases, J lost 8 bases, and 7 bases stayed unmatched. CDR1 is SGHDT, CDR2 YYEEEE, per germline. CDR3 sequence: CASSSGTGKYEQFF. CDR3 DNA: TGTGCCAGCAGCTCCGGGACAGGTAAATATGAGCAGTTCTTC.

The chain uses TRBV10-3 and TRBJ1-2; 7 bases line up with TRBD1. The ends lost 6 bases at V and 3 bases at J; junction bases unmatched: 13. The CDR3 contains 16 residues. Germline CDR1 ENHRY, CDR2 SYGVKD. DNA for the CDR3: TGTGCCATCAGGGAGACAGGGACTAGTATTGACTATGGCTACACCTTC. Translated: CAIRETGTSIDYGYTF.

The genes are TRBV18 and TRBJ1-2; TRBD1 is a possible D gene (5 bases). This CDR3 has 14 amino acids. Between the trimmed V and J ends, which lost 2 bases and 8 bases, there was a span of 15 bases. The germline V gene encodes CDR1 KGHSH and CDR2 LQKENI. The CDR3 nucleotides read TGTGCCAGCTCACCAACCTCGGCAGGGTACGGCTACACCTTC. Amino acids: CASSPTSAGYGYTF.

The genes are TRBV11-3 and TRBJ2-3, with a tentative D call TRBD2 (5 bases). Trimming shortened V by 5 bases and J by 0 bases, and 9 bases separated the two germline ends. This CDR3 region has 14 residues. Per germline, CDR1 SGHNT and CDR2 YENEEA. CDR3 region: CASSPGSSTDTQYF. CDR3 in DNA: TGTGCCAGCAGCCCGGGGTCTAGCACAGATACGCAGTATTTT. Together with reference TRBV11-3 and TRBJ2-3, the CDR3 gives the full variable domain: EAGVVQSPRYKIIEKKQPVAFWCNPISGHNTLYWYLQNLGQGPELLIRYENEEAVDDSQLPKDRFSAERLKGVDSTLKIQPAELGDSAVYLCASSPGSSTDTQYFGPGTRLTVL.

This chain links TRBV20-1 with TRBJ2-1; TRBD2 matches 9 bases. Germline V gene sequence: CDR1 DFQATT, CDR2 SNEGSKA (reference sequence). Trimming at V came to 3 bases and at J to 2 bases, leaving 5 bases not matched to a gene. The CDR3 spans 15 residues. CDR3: CSASAGTSPYNEQFF. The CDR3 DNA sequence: TGCAGTGCTAGTGCCGGGACTAGCCCCTACAATGAGCAGTTCTTC.

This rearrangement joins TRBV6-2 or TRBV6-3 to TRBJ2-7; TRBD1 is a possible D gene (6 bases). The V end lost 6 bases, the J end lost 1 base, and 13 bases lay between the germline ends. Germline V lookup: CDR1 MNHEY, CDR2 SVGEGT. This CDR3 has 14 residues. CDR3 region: CASSLTGISYEQYF. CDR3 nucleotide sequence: TGTGCCAGCAGCCTTACAGGGATATCCTACGAGCAGTACTTC.

CDR3 region: CSVVASTGELFF. In nucleotides, the CDR3 is TGCAGCGTTGTAGCGAGCACCGGGGAGCTGTTTTTT. J is TRBJ2-2 and V is TRBV29-1, with D possibly TRBD2 on 5 matching bases. This CDR3 is 12 amino acids long. The germline gives CDR1 SQVTM, CDR2 ANQGSEA. V gave up 4 bases and J gave up 4 bases, with 7 bases separating them.

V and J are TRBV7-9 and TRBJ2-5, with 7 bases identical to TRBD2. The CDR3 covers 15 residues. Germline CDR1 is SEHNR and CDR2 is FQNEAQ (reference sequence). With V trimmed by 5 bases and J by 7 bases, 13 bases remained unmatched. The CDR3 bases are TGTGCCAGCAGCCCGAAGCGGGATTGGGGCTTGACCCAGTACTTC. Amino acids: CASSPKRDWGLTQYF.